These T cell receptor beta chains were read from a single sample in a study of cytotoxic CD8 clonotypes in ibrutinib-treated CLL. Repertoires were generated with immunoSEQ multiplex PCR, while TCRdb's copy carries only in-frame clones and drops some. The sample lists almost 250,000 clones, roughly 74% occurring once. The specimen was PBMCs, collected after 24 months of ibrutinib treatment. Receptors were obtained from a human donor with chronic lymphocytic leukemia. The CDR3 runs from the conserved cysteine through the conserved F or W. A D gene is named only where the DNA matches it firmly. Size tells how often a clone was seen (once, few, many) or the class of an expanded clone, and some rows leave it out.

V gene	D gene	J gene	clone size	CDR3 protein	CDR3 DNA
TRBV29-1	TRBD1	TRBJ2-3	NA	CSVVPTGGTFSTDTQYF	TGCAGCGTTGTGCCAACAGGGGGGACCTTTAGCACAGATACGCAGTATTTT
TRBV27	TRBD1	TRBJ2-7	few	CASSRGQGAYEQYF	TGTGCCAGCAGTCGGGGACAGGGTGCCTACGAGCAGTACTTC
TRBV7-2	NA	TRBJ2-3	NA	CASRRQLPGTDTQYF	TGTGCCAGCAGACGACAGCTTCCTGGCACAGATACGCAGTATTTT
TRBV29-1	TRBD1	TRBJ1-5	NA	CSVVTGSNSNQPQHF	TGCAGCGTTGTGACAGGGTCTAATAGCAATCAGCCCCAGCATTTT
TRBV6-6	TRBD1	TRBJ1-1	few	CASSYLGQGNTEAFF	TGTGCCAGCAGTTACCTGGGACAGGGGAACACTGAAGCTTTCTTT
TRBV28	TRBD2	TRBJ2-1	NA	CASSYPTSGRGNEQFF	TGTGCCAGCAGTTACCCGACTAGCGGGAGAGGCAATGAGCAGTTCTTC
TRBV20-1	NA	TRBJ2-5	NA	CSALEETQYF	TGCAGTGCTTTAGAAGAGACCCAGTACTTC
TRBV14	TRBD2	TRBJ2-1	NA	CASSQDGTSGRLFYNEQFF	TGTGCCAGCAGCCAAGATGGGACTAGCGGGAGGTTGTTCTACAATGAGCAGTTCTTC
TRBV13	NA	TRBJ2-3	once	CASSSMEPRVDTQYF	TGTGCCAGCAGCTCCATGGAACCCCGTGTGGATACGCAGTATTTT
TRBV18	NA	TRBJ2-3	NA	CASSPSRSTDTQYF	TGTGCCAGCTCACCATCGCGGAGCACAGATACGCAGTATTTT
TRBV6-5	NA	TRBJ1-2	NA	CASRSQGLSGYTF	TGTGCCAGCAGGTCCCAGGGTTTGTCTGGCTACACCTTC
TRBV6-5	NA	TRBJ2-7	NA	CASSYPGYEQYF	TGTGCCAGCTCCTACCCCGGCTACGAGCAGTACTTC
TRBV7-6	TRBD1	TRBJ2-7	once	CASSLKGGTGAYEQYF	TGTGCCAGCAGCTTAAAGGGGGGGACAGGGGCCTACGAGCAGTACTTC
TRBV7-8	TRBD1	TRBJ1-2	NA	CASSLGQGDGYTF	TGTGCCAGCAGCTTAGGACAGGGGGATGGCTACACCTTC
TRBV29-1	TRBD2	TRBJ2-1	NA	CSGIAGVSNNEQFF	TGCAGCGGTATAGCGGGAGTCTCCAACAATGAGCAGTTCTTC
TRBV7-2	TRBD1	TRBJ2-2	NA	CACRDRGSGELFF	TGTGCCTGCCGGGACAGGGGATCCGGGGAGCTGTTTTTT
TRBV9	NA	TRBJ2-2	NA	CASSADPDTGELFF	TGTGCCAGCAGCGCCGACCCAGACACCGGGGAGCTGTTTTTT
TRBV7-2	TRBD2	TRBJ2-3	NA	CASSLDLAGITDTQYF	TGTGCCAGCAGCTTAGATCTAGCGGGTATCACAGATACGCAGTATTTT
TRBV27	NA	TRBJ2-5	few	CASSRSADTDGETQYF	TGTGCCAGCTCCCGGTCCGCAGACACCGATGGAGAGACCCAGTACTTC
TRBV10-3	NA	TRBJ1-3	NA	CAISVAGSGNTIYF	TGTGCCATCAGTGTTGCAGGTAGTGGAAACACCATATATTTT
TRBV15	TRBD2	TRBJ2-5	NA	CATSNRTSGNQETQYF	TGTGCCACCAGCAACCGGACTAGCGGGAACCAAGAGACCCAGTACTTC
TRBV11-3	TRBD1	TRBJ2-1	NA	CASSLYGTGGNEQFF	TGTGCCAGCAGCTTGTACGGGACAGGGGGCAATGAGCAGTTCTTC
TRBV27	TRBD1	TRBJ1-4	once	CASSQTGTGPEKLFF	TGTGCCAGCAGCCAAACCGGGACAGGACCAGAAAAACTGTTTTTT
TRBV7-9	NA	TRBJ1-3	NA	CASSWGDTIYF	TGTGCCAGCAGTTGGGGGGACACCATATATTTT
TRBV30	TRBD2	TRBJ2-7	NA	CAWSVLAGGEQYF	TGTGCCTGGAGTGTACTAGCGGGAGGCGAGCAGTACTTC
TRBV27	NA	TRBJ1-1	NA	CASSFHSSNTEAFF	TGTGCCAGCAGTTTTCACAGCTCGAACACTGAAGCTTTCTTT
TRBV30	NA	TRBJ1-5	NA	CAWSPGYSNQPQHF	TGTGCCTGGAGTCCAGGGTATAGCAATCAGCCCCAGCATTTT
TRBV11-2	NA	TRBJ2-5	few	CASSLGGSMETQYF	TGTGCCAGCAGCTTAGGGGGGAGTATGGAGACCCAGTACTTC
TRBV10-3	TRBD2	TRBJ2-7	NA	CATRTSGYEQYF	TGTGCCACCCGGACTAGCGGTTACGAGCAGTACTTC
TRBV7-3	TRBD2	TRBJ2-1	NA	CASSLFSSGIGNEQFF	TGTGCCAGCAGCTTATTCTCTAGCGGGATCGGCAATGAGCAGTTCTTC
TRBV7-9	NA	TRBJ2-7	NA	CASSHDYEQYF	TGTGCCAGCAGCCATGATTACGAGCAGTACTTC
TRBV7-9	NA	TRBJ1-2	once	CASSYKLGYTF	TGTGCCAGCAGCTACAAACTAGGCTACACCTTC
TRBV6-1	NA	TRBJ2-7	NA	CASSEMGPTGEQYF	TGTGCCAGCAGTGAAATGGGACCGACGGGCGAGCAGTACTTC